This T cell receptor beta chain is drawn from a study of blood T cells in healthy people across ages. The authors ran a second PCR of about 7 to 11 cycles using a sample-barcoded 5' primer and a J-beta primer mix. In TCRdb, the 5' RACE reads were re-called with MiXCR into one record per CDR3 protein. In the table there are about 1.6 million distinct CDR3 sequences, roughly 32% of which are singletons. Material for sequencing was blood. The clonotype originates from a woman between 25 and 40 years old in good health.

The CDR3 protein is CASRTTGAGYEQYF. CDR3 DNA: TGTGCCAGCAGAACGACAGGGGCGGGCTACGAGCAGTACTTC. V gene TRBV28 combines with J gene TRBJ2-7, with 8 bases that match TRBD1. Germline values: CDR1 MDHEN, CDR2 SYDVKM. The CDR3 loop spans 14 amino acids. Losses at the gene ends were 6 bases for V and 3 bases for J; bases not matched to a gene: 7.